This T cell receptor beta chain is from a study of T cell responses to AZD1222 COVID-19 vaccine (dated by TCRdb to about 2021). A note on the overall study: A total of 233 trial participants underwent TCR sequencing, of whom 207 had received two doses of AZD1222 and about 26 had received two doses of the MenACWY control vaccine. Trial participants were enrolled by age into 18-55, 56-69 and 70-plus year subgroups, with approximately 160, 26 and 62 TCR-sequenced participants respectively. General study outcomes and caveats: The 56-69-year group was small, and its depth increase did not reach significance, likely because of low power. No day 14 peak-response samples were available, so repertoires were characterized only after the peak T cell response. Nearly half of unique spike-specific TCRs reportedly recognized epitopes outside regions mutated in the B.1.351 and B.1.1.7 variants. CD4 TCRs associated with the vaccine covered the entire spike protein, and the dominant responses were in regions 160-218 and 743-854. A significant rise in spike-specific TCR breadth and depth was observed after two AZD1222 doses relative to day 0 and relative to MenACWY recipients. Most participants were white British and females outnumbered males, and the authors suggested that clonal diversity may have been underestimated. Conclusions about previously exposed vaccinees are limited because only six or seven AZD1222 recipients were SARS-CoV-2 seropositive at baseline.

Trimming takes 0 bases from V and 0 bases from J, and the germline ends sit 13 bases apart. There are 18 amino acids in the CDR3, from cysteine to phenylalanine inclusive. Of all the DNA, just the CDR3 is kept, 54 bases in frame from base 1. CDR1 and CDR2, looked up from the germline V gene, are SGHRS and YFSETQ. Notes on this clone: Its recognized antigen is unknown. Per-nucleotide qualities are absent, and no much larger clonotype sits a single base away.

Sample time point, as interpreted from the label and publication: baseline before first vaccination. Per the publication, the treatment or condition label means: meningococcal conjugate vaccine given as trial control. The vaccinee samples were drawn from two UK trials, COV001 and COV002, one of which was a single-blind randomized controlled phase 2/3 trial testing AZD1222 (ChAdOx1 nCoV-19) in healthy adults. Trial participant PBMC samples were collected at day 0 and day 28 after the second dose for TCRbeta chain sequencing. The CDR3 regions of human TCRbeta chains were subjected to immunosequencing. In the original analysis: Repertoire TCRs were checked for matches against a reference library of SARS-CoV-2-specific TCRs that had been generated using the MIRA antigen-specificity platform. Breadth was defined as the fraction of unique TCRs that were SARS-CoV-2-associated, and depth was defined as the fraction of total T cells that were SARS-CoV-2-associated. Using the MIRA data, each spike-specific TCR was assigned both to the spike region to which the TCR was reactive and to a CD4 or CD8 class. Log10-transformed breadth and depth values were compared by one-way ANOVA with Sidak's multiple comparisons tests. The immuneACCESS repertoire file appears here via TCRdb, limited to in-frame rearrangements. These files lack a portion of the clones; in checked studies, under half of the deficit traces to unresolved V genes, and the cause of the others is not known. The V and J calls and clone size are taken from that table; D and trimming were inferred from the DNA. The sample contains tens of thousands of clones, approximately 90% of them found a single time. The ten largest clones add up to less than 5.5% of the sample.

This sample comprised peripheral blood, obtained on day 0 of MenACWY control vaccination. The receptor was isolated from an adult in good health. Here the chain combines TRBV5-1 and TRBJ2-6; TRBD2 might be the D gene, on 6 matching bases. The CDR3 loop reads CASSLEGTAASGANVLTF. The sequenced DNA: TGCGCCAGCAGCTTGGAGGGGACTGCTGCCTCTGGGGCCAACGTCCTGACTTTC.